This T cell receptor beta chain was sequenced in a study of cytomegalovirus exposure and HLA in healthy donors. Study conclusions and caveats: A prior analysis recorded that most TCR beta V segments were productive about 87% or about 30% of the time. In a later analysis, about 17,000 TCR beta sequences were associated with HLA alleles at 0.05 false discovery rate.

The PCR made use of 60 Vbeta and 13 Jbeta primers. The assay was immunoSEQ multiplex PCR, and TCRdb's table has in-frame clones only and misses some. Of about 150,000 clones in the sample, roughly 73% were seen once. With respect to this clone: Its antigen remains unknown.

The germline CDR1 and CDR2 sequences are SGHDT and YYEEEE. CDR3 length: 14 amino acids. The source of this sequence is a young woman in good health and CMV-seronegative. What was sequenced was PBMCs. The rearrangement uses TRBV5-6 and TRBJ2-5; 9 nucleotides align to TRBD1. The end of the DNA fits TRBJ2-7 better, so the J call may be wrong. CDR3 sequence reads: CASSLDRGIYEQYF. The DNA for the CDR3 is TGTGCCAGCAGCCTGGACAGGGGTATCTACGAGCAGTACTTC.